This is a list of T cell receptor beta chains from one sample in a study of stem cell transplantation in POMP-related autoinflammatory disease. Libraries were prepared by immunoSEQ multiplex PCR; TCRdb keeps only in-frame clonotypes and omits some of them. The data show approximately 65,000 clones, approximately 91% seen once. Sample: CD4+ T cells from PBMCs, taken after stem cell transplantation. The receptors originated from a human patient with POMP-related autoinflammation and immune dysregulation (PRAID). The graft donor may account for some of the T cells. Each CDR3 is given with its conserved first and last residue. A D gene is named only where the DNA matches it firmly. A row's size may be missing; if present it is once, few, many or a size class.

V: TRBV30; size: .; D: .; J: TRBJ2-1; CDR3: CAWSVTHNEQFF; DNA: TGTGCCTGGAGTGTAACCCACAATGAGCAGTTCTTC
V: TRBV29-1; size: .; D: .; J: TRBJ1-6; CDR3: CSVPRTHRPRNNSPLHF; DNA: TGCAGCGTTCCCAGGACCCACAGACCTCGTAATAATTCACCCCTCCACTTT
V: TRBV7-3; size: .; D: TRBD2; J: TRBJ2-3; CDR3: CASSWEGRGDTQYF; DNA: TGTGCCAGCAGCTGGGAGGGCCGGGGAGATACGCAGTATTTT
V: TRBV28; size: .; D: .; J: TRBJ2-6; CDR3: CASRDSGANVLTF; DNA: TGTGCCAGCAGGGACTCTGGGGCCAACGTCCTGACTTTC
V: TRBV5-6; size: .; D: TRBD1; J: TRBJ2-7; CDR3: CASSPIQGARDEQYF; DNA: TGTGCCAGCAGTCCGATCCAGGGGGCGCGGGACGAGCAGTACTTC
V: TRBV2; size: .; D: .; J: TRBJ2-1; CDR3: CASTGHNEQFF; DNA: TGTGCCAGCACAGGTCACAATGAGCAGTTCTTC
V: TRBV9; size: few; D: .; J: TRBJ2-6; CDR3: CASSVAGSGANVLTF; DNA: TGTGCCAGCAGCGTAGCGGGCTCTGGGGCCAACGTCCTGACTTTC
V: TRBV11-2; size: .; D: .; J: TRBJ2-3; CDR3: CASSLELAISTDTQYF; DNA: TGTGCCAGCAGCTTAGAACTAGCCATTAGCACAGATACGCAGTATTTT
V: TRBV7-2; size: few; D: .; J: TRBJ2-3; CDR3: CASRDPQRGRQDTQYF; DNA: TGTGCCAGCAGGGATCCCCAACGGGGGAGACAGGATACGCAGTATTTT
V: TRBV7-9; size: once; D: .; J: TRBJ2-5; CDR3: CASSLEGFQETQYF; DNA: TGTGCCAGCAGCTTAGAGGGGTTCCAAGAGACCCAGTACTTC
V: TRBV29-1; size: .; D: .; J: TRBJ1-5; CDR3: CSVGERGNQPQHF; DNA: TGCAGCGTCGGCGAGAGGGGTAATCAGCCCCAGCATTTT
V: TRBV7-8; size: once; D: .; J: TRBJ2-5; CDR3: CASSLRVGETQYF; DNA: TGTGCCAGCAGCCTCCGGGTCGGGGAGACCCAGTACTTC
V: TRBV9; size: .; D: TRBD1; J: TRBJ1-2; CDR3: CASSPRTGTSYGYTF; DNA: TGTGCCAGCAGCCCCCGGACAGGGACGTCCTATGGCTACACCTTC
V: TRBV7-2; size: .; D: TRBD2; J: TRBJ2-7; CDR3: CASSPGRVQYF; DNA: TGTGCCAGCAGCCCGGGGAGGGTTCAGTACTTC
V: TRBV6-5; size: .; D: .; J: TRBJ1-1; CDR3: CASSDKPGVATEAFF; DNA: TGTGCCAGCAGCGATAAGCCAGGGGTGGCCACTGAAGCTTTCTTT
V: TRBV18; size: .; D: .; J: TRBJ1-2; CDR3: CASSPPTLSNYGYTF; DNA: TGTGCCAGCTCACCACCTACTCTGAGCAACTATGGCTACACCTTC
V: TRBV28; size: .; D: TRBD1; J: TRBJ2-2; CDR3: CASSHDRVYTGELFF; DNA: TGTGCCAGCAGCCACGACAGGGTCTACACCGGGGAGCTGTTTTTT
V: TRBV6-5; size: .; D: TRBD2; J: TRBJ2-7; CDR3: CASSPSGRLYEQYF; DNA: TGTGCCAGCAGTCCCAGCGGGAGGCTTTACGAGCAGTACTTC
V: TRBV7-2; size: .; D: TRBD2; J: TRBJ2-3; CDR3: CASTLPRRGGYTDTQYF; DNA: TGTGCCAGCACCTTACCCCGCCGGGGGGGTTACACAGATACGCAGTATTTT
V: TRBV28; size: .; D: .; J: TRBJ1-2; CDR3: CASSSPGDGQLGGYTF; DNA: TGTGCCAGCAGTTCGCCGGGGGACGGACAACTCGGGGGCTACACCTTC
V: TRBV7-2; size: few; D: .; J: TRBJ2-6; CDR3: CASSLFGTSVNAGANVLTF; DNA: TGTGCCAGCAGCTTGTTTGGGACGTCTGTAAACGCTGGGGCCAACGTCCTGACTTTC
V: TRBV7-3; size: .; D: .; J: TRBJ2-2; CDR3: CASSSRGANTGELFF; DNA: TGTGCCAGCAGCTCCAGGGGAGCGAACACCGGGGAGCTGTTTTTT
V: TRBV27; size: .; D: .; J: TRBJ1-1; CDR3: CASSFRPGGDTEAFF; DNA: TGTGCCAGCAGTTTCCGACCCGGAGGGGACACTGAAGCTTTCTTT
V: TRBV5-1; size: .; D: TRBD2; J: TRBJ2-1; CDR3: CASSLVRGRAFEQFF; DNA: TGCGCCAGCAGCTTGGTTCGCGGGAGGGCTTTTGAGCAGTTCTTC
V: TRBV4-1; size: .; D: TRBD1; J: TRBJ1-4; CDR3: CASSQTGGNEKLFF; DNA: TGCGCCAGCAGCCAGACAGGGGGGAATGAAAAACTGTTTTTT
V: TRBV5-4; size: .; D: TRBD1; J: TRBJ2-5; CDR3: CASSPDRVGETQYF; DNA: TGTGCCAGCAGCCCCGACAGGGTAGGAGAGACCCAGTACTTC
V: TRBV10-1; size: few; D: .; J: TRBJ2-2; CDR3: CASSDLDNTYTGELFF; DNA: TGCGCCAGCAGTGACCTGGACAACACCTACACCGGGGAGCTGTTTTTT
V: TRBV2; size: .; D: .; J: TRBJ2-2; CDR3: CAATNLLLANTGELFF; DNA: TGTGCCGCCACGAACCTTTTACTAGCGAACACCGGGGAGCTGTTTTTT
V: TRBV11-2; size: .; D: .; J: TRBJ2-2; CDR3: CARSFGCGAGGPTGELFF; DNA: TGTGCCCGCAGCTTCGGGTGCGGGGCGGGCGGGCCCACCGGGGAGCTGTTTTTT
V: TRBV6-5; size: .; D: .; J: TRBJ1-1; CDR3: CASSYRGSSLGEAFF; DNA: TGTGCCAGCAGTTACAGGGGCTCCTCGTTGGGAGAAGCTTTCTTT
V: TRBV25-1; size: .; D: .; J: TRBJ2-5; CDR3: CASSPQGRETQYF; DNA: TGTGCCAGCAGCCCACAGGGCCGAGAGACCCAGTACTTC
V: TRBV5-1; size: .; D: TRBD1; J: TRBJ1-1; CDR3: CASSLRTGGSEAFF; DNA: TGCGCCAGCAGCTTGAGGACAGGGGGCTCTGAAGCTTTCTTT
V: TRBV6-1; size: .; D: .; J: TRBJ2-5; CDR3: CASSETDWQKETQYF; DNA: TGTGCCAGCAGTGAAACGGACTGGCAAAAAGAGACCCAGTACTTC
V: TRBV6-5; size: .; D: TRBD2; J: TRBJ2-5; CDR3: CASSTTSGGKETQYF; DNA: TGTGCCAGCAGCACGACTAGCGGGGGAAAAGAGACCCAGTACTTC
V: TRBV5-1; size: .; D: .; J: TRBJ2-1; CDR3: CASSLEWGNEQFF; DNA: TGCGCCAGCAGCTTGGAGTGGGGGAATGAGCAGTTCTTC
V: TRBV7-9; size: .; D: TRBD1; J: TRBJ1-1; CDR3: CASSSTQRQGNAEAFF; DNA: TGTGCCAGCAGCTCAACTCAAAGACAGGGTAATGCTGAAGCTTTCTTT
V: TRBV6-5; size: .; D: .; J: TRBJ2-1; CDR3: CASLSSYNEQFF; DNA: TGTGCCAGCCTGAGCTCCTACAATGAGCAGTTCTTC
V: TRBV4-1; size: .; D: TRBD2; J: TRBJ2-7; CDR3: CASSRGLAGDPSYEQYF; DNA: TGCGCCAGCAGCCGAGGACTAGCGGGGGACCCCTCCTACGAGCAGTACTTC
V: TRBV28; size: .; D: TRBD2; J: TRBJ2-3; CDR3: CASSRLAGGRGTQYF; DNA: TGTGCCAGCAGCCGACTAGCGGGGGGAAGGGGTACGCAGTATTTT
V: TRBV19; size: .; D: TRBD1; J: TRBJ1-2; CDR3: CASSTGGVIGYTF; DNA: TGTGCCAGTAGTACAGGGGGCGTTATTGGCTACACCTTC
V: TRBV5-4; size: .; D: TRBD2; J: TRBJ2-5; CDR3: CASSPWTSGGEETQYF; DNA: TGTGCCAGCAGCCCCTGGACTAGCGGGGGGGAAGAGACCCAGTACTTC
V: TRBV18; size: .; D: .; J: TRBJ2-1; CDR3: CASSPLQGGESYNEQFF; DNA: TGTGCCAGCTCACCGCTCCAGGGGGGGGAGTCCTACAATGAGCAGTTCTTC
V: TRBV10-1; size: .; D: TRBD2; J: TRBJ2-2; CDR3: CASSDPVAGGPNTGELFF; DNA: TGCGCCAGCAGTGATCCGGTAGCGGGGGGGCCCAACACCGGGGAGCTGTTTTTT
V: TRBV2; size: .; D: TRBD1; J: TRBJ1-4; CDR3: CASSEQAPGTAYEKLFF; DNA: TGTGCCAGCAGTGAGCAGGCGCCCGGGACAGCCTATGAAAAACTGTTTTTT
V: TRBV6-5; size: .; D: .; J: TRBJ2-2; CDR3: CASRGKRTGELFF; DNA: TGTGCCAGCAGGGGGAAACGGACCGGGGAGCTGTTTTTT
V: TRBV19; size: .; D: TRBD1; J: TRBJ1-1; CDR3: CASKDTGARHTEAFF; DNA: TGTGCCAGTAAAGACACAGGGGCGCGGCACACTGAAGCTTTCTTT
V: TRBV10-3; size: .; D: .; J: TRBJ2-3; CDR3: CAIRPGVLDTQYF; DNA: TGTGCCATCAGGCCGGGAGTTTTAGATACGCAGTATTTT
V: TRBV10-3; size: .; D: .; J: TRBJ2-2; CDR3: CAISESPPWDTGELFF; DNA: TGTGCCATCAGTGAGTCTCCCCCATGGGACACCGGGGAGCTGTTTTTT
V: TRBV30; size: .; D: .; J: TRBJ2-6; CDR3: CAWTSAGTGANVLTF; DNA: TGTGCCTGGACCTCGGCAGGGACTGGGGCCAACGTCCTGACTTTC
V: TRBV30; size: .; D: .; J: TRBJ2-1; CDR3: CAWSVLQYNEQFF; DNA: TGTGCCTGGAGTGTTCTACAATACAATGAGCAGTTCTTC
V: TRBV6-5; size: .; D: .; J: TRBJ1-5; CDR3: CASSYSPTGQPQHF; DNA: TGTGCCAGCAGTTACTCGCCTACAGGGCAACCCCAGCATTTT
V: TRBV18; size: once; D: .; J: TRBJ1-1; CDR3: CASSRGPLRNTEAFF; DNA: TGTGCCAGCTCCCGGGGACCGCTGAGGAACACTGAAGCTTTCTTT
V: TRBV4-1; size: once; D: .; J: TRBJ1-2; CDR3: CASSFRGSGGYTF; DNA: TGCGCCAGCAGCTTCCGGGGCAGTGGTGGCTACACCTTC
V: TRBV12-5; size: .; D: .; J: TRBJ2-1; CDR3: CASAPRGGLNNEQFF; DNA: TGTGCTAGTGCCCCCCGCGGGGGCCTAAACAATGAGCAGTTCTTC
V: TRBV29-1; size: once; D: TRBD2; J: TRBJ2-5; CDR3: CSVDRMAGVSETQYF; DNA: TGCAGCGTCGACCGGATGGCGGGAGTTTCAGAGACCCAGTACTTC
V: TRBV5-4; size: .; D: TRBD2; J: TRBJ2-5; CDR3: CASRTAGGPETQYF; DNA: TGTGCCAGCAGGACAGCGGGGGGGCCGGAGACCCAGTACTTC
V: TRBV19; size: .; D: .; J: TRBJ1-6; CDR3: CASSLNRPGTLHF; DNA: TGTGCCAGTAGTCTCAACAGGCCCGGGACCCTCCACTTT
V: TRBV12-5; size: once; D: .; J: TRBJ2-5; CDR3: CASGLESEQTQYF; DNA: TGTGCTAGTGGTTTGGAGTCTGAACAGACCCAGTACTTC